The present entry profiles one T cell receptor (beta chain) with its context. Antigen: not known. Produced via immunoSEQ multiplex PCR; TCRdb's table is partial and in-frame only. This sample has 20,000 to 25,000 clones, with 87% found just once. The sample is drawn from a study of OX40 agonist ivuxolimab in advanced cancers. Germline CDR1 SGDLS, CDR2 YYNGEE. The V gene lost 4 bases and the J gene lost 0 bases, with 7 bases spanning the gap. The CDR3 is made up of 13 amino acids. A history of autoimmune disease or systemic immunosuppression excluded patients. Findings and caveats of the study: Partly responding patients at 0.1-3.0 mg/kg showed some of the smallest clonal expansion. Relative to CD4+ cells, CD8+ T cells on average had more expanded clones.

This TCR derives from an adult with an advanced solid tumor such as melanoma, head and neck, liver or kidney cancer. The specimen was CD4+ or CD8+ T cells sorted from blood, collected in a trial of the OX40 agonist ivuxolimab. The chain joins TRBV9 to TRBJ1-2; no definite D call. CDR3 DNA: TGTGCCAGCAGCCTAGATTCTAACTATGGCTACACCTTC. It encodes CASSLDSNYGYTF.